Presented here are 27 T cell receptor beta chains from one specimen sequenced in a study of blood T cells in healthy people across ages. A second about 7 to 12 cycle PCR used barcoded and J-beta primers. One entry per CDR3 protein results from TCRdb running MiXCR on the 5' RACE reads. The sample has more than 1,400,000 distinct CDR3 sequences; about 40% are singletons. Sequencing used blood. These receptors all come from a woman under 30 in good health.

The rearrangement links TRBV10-3 to TRBJ1-2; no reliable D call. Per germline, CDR1 ENHRY and CDR2 SYGVKD. The length of the CDR3 is 15 residues. Trimming removed 6 bases at V and 5 bases at J, with 19 bases between. CDR3 protein: CAIRGRRDVAYGYTF. The CDR3 coding sequence is TGTGCCATCAGGGGTCGCCGAGATGTTGCGTATGGCTACACCTTC.

The J gene is TRBJ1-1, the V gene TRBV5-1; D possibly corresponds to TRBD1 (5 bases). There are 13 residues in the CDR3. CDR1 SGHRS and CDR2 YFSETQ come from the germline V gene. The germline V and J ends were trimmed by 3 bases and 3 bases, with 9 bases remaining between them. CDR3 sequence reads: CASSWGVDTEAFF. The CDR3 coding sequence is TGCGCCAGCAGCTGGGGGGTGGACACTGAAGCTTTCTTT.

In this sample, this clonotype turned up a few times. The gene calls are TRBV18 and TRBJ1-6, with 7 positions matching TRBD1. Per the germline V gene, CDR1 is KGHSH and CDR2 is LQKENI. This CDR3 comprises 14 residues. V was clipped by 6 bases and J by 8 bases; unmatched bases: 7. The CDR3 region has the DNA TGTGCCAGCTCCCCGGGACAGACAGATTCACCCCTCCACTTT. Translated: CASSPGQTDSPLHF.

The chain joins TRBV28 to TRBJ2-5; 8 positions agree with TRBD2. The CDR3 runs 15 residues. CDR1 and CDR2 (germline): MDHEN, SYDVKM. The V segment lost 2 bases and the J segment 5 bases; nucleotides outside the gene matches: 7. The CDR3 nucleotides are TGTGCCAGCAGTTTACTTCTAGCGGGCAGGGAGACCCAGTACTTC. Protein: CASSLLLAGRETQYF.

J is TRBJ1-4 and V is TRBV15, with D maybe TRBD1 (6 bases). The CDR3 runs 11 residues. Germline CDR1 reads LNHNV; CDR2 reads YYDKDF (reference sequence). V lost 5 bases and J 12 bases, leaving 10 bases between the germline ends. The CDR3 DNA reads as TGTGCCACCAGCGGGGGCCGTGAACTGTTTTTT. It yields the protein CATSGGRELFF. Full variable domain (outside the CDR3, taken from reference TRBV15 and TRBJ1-4): DAMVIQNPRYQVTQFGKPVTLSCSQTLNHNVMYWYQQKSSQAPKLLFHYYDKDFNNEADTPDNFQSRRPNTSFCFLDIRSPGLGDTAMYLCATSGGRELFFGSGTQLSVL.

This clonotype was counted a few times. The V call is TRBV10-3, the J call TRBJ2-3; D is perhaps TRBD2 (6 bases). The CDR3 consists of 15 residues. V was shortened by 0 bases and J by 6 bases, with 13 bases between the two germline ends. The V gene's germline CDR1 is ENHRY and CDR2 SYGVKD. The CDR3 sequence: CAISESGGEVDTQYF. The CDR3 DNA reads TGTGCCATCAGTGAGTCCGGGGGAGAGGTGGATACGCAGTATTTT.

The rearrangement links TRBV20-1 to TRBJ2-7, with TRBD2 matching 14 bases. There are 17 residues in the CDR3. V lost 6 bases, J lost 0 bases, and 10 bases stayed unmatched. The V gene's germline CDR1 is DFQATT and CDR2 SNEGSKA (reference sequence). The CDR3: CSASSGGTSGGSYEQYF. CDR3 nucleotides: TGCAGTGCCAGCTCGGGAGGGACTAGCGGGGGCTCCTACGAGCAGTACTTC.

This clonotype has more than one count but fewer than ten. V usage is TRBV12-3 or TRBV12-4 and J usage is TRBJ2-7, with 13 bases fitting TRBD2. V trimming: 5 bases; J trimming: 7 bases; junction bases outside the gene matches: 8. The CDR3 covers 15 residues. In DNA form, the CDR3 reads TGTGCCAGCAGTGCCGGGACTAGCGGGATCAATGAGCAGTACTTC. Translated, it gives CASSAGTSGINEQYF.

V and J are TRBV7-3 and TRBJ1-5; D not resolved. Per the germline V gene, CDR1 is SGHTA and CDR2 is FQGTGA. This CDR3 is built from 19 residues. V was pared by 6 bases and J by 1 base, with 25 bases between. In DNA form, the CDR3 reads TGTGCCAGCAGAGATACCAGACATAAGAGGGCGGAGAGCAATCAGCCCCAGCATTTT. This codes for CASRDTRHKRAESNQPQHF.

The chain has TRBV6-1 and TRBJ2-3; possibly TRBD2 for D (6 bases). V lost 6 bases and J lost 0, with 13 bases in between. Germline V lookup: CDR1 MNHNS, CDR2 SASEGT. This CDR3 is built from 15 residues. CDR3 nucleotides: TGTGCCAGCAGCCCCATTCGGGGGAGCACAGATACGCAGTATTTT. It translates to CASSPIRGSTDTQYF.

About this clonotype itself: The junction shows a germline mismatch at one end, possibly a read error. The V call is TRBV12-3 or TRBV12-4, the J call TRBJ1-5, with 10 bases aligning to TRBD1. The CDR3 sequence is 13 residues long. The CDR3 nucleotides are TGTACCAGCAGCGGGACAGGGGTTCAGCCCCAGCATTTT. It is translated as CTSSGTGVQPQHF.

This chain links TRBV18 with TRBJ2-7; TRBD1 aligns across 7 bases. The length of the CDR3 is 15 residues. The ends lost 3 bases at V and 2 bases at J; junction bases unmatched: 7. Germline V gene data show CDR1 as KGHSH and CDR2 as LQKENI. CDR3 loop: CASSPQTQGAYEQYF. Here the CDR3 DNA reads TGTGCCAGCTCACCGCAAACCCAGGGGGCCTACGAGCAGTACTTC.

This sequence joins TRBV20-1 and TRBJ2-4; D assignment may be TRBD1 or TRBD2 (6 bases each). Trimming cost V 1 base and J 13 bases, with 20 bases left between them. Germline V gives CDR1 DFQATT, CDR2 SNEGSKA (reference sequence). The CDR3 extends over 14 amino acids. The CDR3 loop is CSARGGTWDNEQYF. CDR3 DNA: TGCAGTGCTAGAGGGGGGACTTGGGACAATGAGCAGTACTTC.

This sequence joins TRBV7-2 and TRBJ2-1; weak D call: TRBD1 (6 bases). V lost 6 bases to trimming and J lost 6 bases, with 24 bases between them. The CDR3 totals 17 residues. CDR1 and CDR2 (germline): SGHTA, FQGNSA. The CDR3 DNA sequence: TGTGCCAGCAGATTATATGGGGGCCGGCCACGCCCCAATGAGCAGTTCTTC. This translates into CASRLYGGRPRPNEQFF.

The V call is TRBV2, the J call TRBJ1-1; D gene uncertain. CDR3 length equals 15 residues. From germline, CDR1 is SNHLY and CDR2 FYNNEI. V was cut by 3 bases and J by 8 bases, with 19 bases left in between. In DNA, the CDR3 is TGTGCCAGCAGTGACAGGTTGGGTGGTAGCACGGAAGCTTTCTTT. Translating it yields CASSDRLGGSTEAFF. Based on the CDR3 plus reference TRBV2 and TRBJ1-1, the full variable domain is EPEVTQTPSHQVTQMGQEVILRCVPISNHLYFYWYRQILGQKVEFLVSFYNNEISEKSEIFDDQFSVERPDGSNFTLKIRSTKLEDSAMYFCASSDRLGGSTEAFFGQGTRLTVV.

This clonotype has only a few counts. The chain is built from TRBV7-9 and TRBJ2-4; unclear D gene. The closer fit of TRBJ2-5 to the DNA end suggests the J call may be wrong. The length of the CDR3 is 13 residues. Germline CDR1 and CDR2: SEHNR and FQNEAQ (reference sequence). The CDR3 DNA follows: TGTGCCAGCTCCCTCCCGGGTTCGTTGACCCAGTACTTC. Its protein is CASSLPGSLTQYF.

A few counts support this clonotype. J is TRBJ2-1 and V is TRBV6-1; TRBD1 or TRBD2 may be the D gene (7 bases each). The CDR3 loop spans 11 amino acids. V was pared by 6 bases and J by 15 bases, with 15 bases between. Germline values: CDR1 MNHNS, CDR2 SASEGT. CDR3 residues: CASRVQGEGFF. Written as DNA, the CDR3 is TGTGCCAGCAGGGTCCAGGGGGAGGGGTTCTTC.

J is TRBJ2-1 and V is TRBV3-1; TRBD2 agrees at 11 bases. The germline gives CDR1 LGHDT, CDR2 YNNKEL (reference sequence). The CDR3 consists of 15 residues. The V segment lost 6 bases and the J segment 6 bases; nucleotides outside the gene matches: 7. The CDR3 nucleotides read TGTGCCAGCAGAAATACCGGGACTAGCGGCAATGAGCAGTTCTTC. Its translation: CASRNTGTSGNEQFF.

This clonotype occurred a few times. The chain has TRBV20-1 and TRBJ2-5; no reliable D call. Germline V gene sequence: CDR1 DFQATT, CDR2 SNEGSKA (reference sequence). V was cut by 3 bases and J by 5 bases, with 13 bases left in between. The CDR3 length is 13 residues. Here the CDR3 reads CSARRIGWETQYF. The CDR3, as DNA: TGCAGTGCTAGGCGAATTGGGTGGGAGACCCAGTACTTC.

This clonotype showed up just a few times. The V gene is TRBV12-3 or TRBV12-4, the J gene TRBJ2-1; tentative D call: TRBD1 (7 bases). The J call could be wrong; TRBJ2-7 is a better fit for the DNA end. This CDR3 has 17 amino acids. The CDR3 DNA follows: TGTGCCAGCAGGTTCAGTAGCGGAGGGGGCTCCTACAATGAGCAGTACTTC. The encoded protein is CASRFSSGGGSYNEQYF.

The chain joins TRBV4-1 to TRBJ2-5; tentatively, D is TRBD2 (6 bases). This CDR3 is 14 amino acids long. With 3 bases removed from V and 11 bases from J, the gap between germline ends came to 19 bases. Germline V gene lookup returns CDR1 MGHRA and CDR2 YSYEKL. DNA of the CDR3: TGCGCCAGCAGCCAGGAAGGGGCGGGGAATGAGCAGTACTTC. Its protein product is CASSQEGAGNEQYF.

There are a few counts of this clonotype. V gene TRBV20-1 combines with J gene TRBJ2-3, with D perhaps matching TRBD2 (6 bases). Trimming removed 5 bases at V and 0 bases at J, with 9 bases between. Looked up from germline, CDR1 is DFQATT and CDR2 is SNEGSKA (reference sequence). This CDR3 spans 13 amino acids. CDR3 in DNA: TGCAGTGCTCATAGCGGAAGCACAGATACGCAGTATTTT. Translation gives CSAHSGSTDTQYF.

This clonotype was seen a handful of times. The V call is TRBV12-5, the J call TRBJ1-5, with 7 bases that match TRBD1. The CDR3 has 14 amino acids. Germline-derived CDR1 and CDR2 are LGHNT and FRNRAP. Losses at the gene ends were 6 bases for V and 6 bases for J; bases not matched to a gene: 8. CDR3 region: CASGLTGEAQPQHF. CDR3 bases: TGTGCTAGTGGCCTCACAGGGGAGGCTCAGCCCCAGCATTTT.

In its sample, this clonotype was seen a few times. The chain has TRBV6-1 and TRBJ1-4; a weak D match, TRBD1 (5 bases). The germline V gene has CDR1 MNHNS and CDR2 SASEGT. This CDR3 has 14 amino acids. Between the trimmed V and J ends, which lost 6 bases and 6 bases, there was a span of 14 bases. DNA for the CDR3: TGTGCCAGCAGGTTGACGGGAGGGGATGAAAAACTGTTTTTT. Translated, it gives CASRLTGGDEKLFF.

This chain's CDR3 is CASSLDGEEKLFF. DNA of the CDR3: TGTGCCAGCAGCTTAGATGGGGAGGAAAAACTGTTTTTT. The chain recombines TRBV7-6 with TRBJ1-4, with D uncertain. Trimming removed 1 base at V and 8 bases at J, with 8 bases between. Germline V CDR1 and CDR2: SGHVS, FNYEAQ. The CDR3 spans 13 residues.

This clonotype was counted between two and nine times. The chain combines TRBV4-1 with TRBJ2-7; 9 nucleotides agree with TRBD2. There are 15 residues in the CDR3. The ends lost 3 bases at V and 4 bases at J; junction bases unmatched: 7. In germline, CDR1 is MGHRA, CDR2 YSYEKL. Here the CDR3 reads CASSQRLAGRYEQYF. As DNA, the CDR3 is TGCGCCAGCAGCCAGAGGCTAGCGGGACGGTACGAGCAGTACTTC.

On this clonotype itself: The junction departs from germline at one end; a sequencing error may be responsible. The chain employs TRBV4-2 and TRBJ2-3; 11 bases agree with TRBD2. CDR3 length: 16 amino acids. Germline CDR1 and CDR2: LGHNA and YNFKEQ. CDR3 bases: TGTGCCAGCAGCCGCTCACTAGCGGGGGAGACAGATACGCGGTATTTT. The encoded protein is CASSRSLAGETDTRYF.